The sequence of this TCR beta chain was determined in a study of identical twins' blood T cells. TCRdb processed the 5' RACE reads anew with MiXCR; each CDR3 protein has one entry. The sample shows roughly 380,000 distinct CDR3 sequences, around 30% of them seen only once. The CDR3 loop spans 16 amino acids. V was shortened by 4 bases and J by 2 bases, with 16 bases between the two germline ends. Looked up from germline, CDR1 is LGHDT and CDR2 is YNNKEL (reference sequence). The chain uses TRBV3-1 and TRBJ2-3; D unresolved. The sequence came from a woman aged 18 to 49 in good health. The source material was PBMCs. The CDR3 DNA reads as TGTGCCAGCAGCCCTCGTGTCGGATTGCCCACAGATACGCAGTATTTT. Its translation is CASSPRVGLPTDTQYF.